This TCR beta chain was retrieved from a study of cytomegalovirus exposure and HLA in healthy donors. CDR1 LNHDA and CDR2 SQIVND come from the germline V gene (reference sequence). The CDR3 length is 13 residues. The ends were cut back, 3 bases at V and 5 bases at J, with 8 bases in the middle. PCR used 60 Vbeta primers and 13 Jbeta primers. Sequenced by immunoSEQ multiplex PCR; TCRdb stores in-frame clones only, minus some. The table has over 150,000 clones, roughly 80% seen once. V is TRBV19 and J is TRBJ2-1; D perhaps matches TRBD1 (5 bases). The sequencing sample was made of PBMCs. The receptor's source is a man younger than 30 in good health and CMV-seronegative. The CDR3 spells CASSMTAHNEQFF. The DNA of the CDR3 is TGTGCCAGTAGTATGACAGCACACAATGAGCAGTTCTTC.